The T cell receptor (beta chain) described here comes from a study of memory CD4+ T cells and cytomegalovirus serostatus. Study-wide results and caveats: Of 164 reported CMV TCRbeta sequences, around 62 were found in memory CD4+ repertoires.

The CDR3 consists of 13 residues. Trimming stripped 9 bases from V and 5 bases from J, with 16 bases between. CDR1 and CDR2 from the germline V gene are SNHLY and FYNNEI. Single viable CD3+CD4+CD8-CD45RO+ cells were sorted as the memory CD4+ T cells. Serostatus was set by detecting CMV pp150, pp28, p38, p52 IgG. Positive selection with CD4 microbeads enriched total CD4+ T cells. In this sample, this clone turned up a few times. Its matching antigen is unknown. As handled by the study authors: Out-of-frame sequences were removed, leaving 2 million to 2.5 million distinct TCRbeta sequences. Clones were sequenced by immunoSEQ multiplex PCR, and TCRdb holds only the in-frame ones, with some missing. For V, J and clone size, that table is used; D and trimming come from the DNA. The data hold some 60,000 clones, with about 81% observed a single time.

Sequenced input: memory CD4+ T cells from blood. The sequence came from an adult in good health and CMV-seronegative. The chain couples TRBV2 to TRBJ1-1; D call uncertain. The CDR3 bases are TGTGCCAGAAACGTAAATCCGGGAACTGAAGCTTTCTTT. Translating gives CARNVNPGTEAFF. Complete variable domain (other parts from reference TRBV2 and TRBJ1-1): EPEVTQTPSHQVTQMGQEVILRCVPISNHLYFYWYRQILGQKVEFLVSFYNNEISEKSEIFDDQFSVERPDGSNFTLKIRSTKLEDSAMYFCARNVNPGTEAFFGQGTRLTVV.